This T cell receptor beta chain came from a study of T cells expressing NK-cell markers. Background on the study: Sorted CD3+CD56+NKG2C+, CD3+CD56+NKG2C- and CD3+CD56-NKG2C+ T cells supplied TCR beta repertoires. In the group of eight sequenced donors, seven were HCMV-seropositive and one was seronegative.

5'RACE template switching built TCR beta cDNA with unique molecular identifiers. With the 5' RACE reads reprocessed, TCRdb shows one record per CDR3 protein and no DNA. The listing records about 540,000 distinct CDR3 sequences. This CDR3 spans 14 amino acids. CDR1 is SEHNR and CDR2 is FQNEAQ in the germline V gene (reference sequence). The TCR was taken from a man between 18 and 29 years old in good health. The chain has TRBV7-9 and TRBJ1-4; TCRdb designates TRBD1, a call that cannot be tested without DNA. What was sequenced was blood T cells: a sorted CD56 or NKG2C T cell subset, CD4+ or CD8+ T cells, or bulk PBMC T cells (not recorded which). CDR3 sequence: CASSTSQGLPQLFF.